A single sample gave rise to the 23 T cell receptor beta chains below, sequenced in a study of beta chain features in type 1 diabetes. Broader study findings: All four CD4+ subsets from Type 1 diabetes patients carried moderately but significantly shorter TCRB CDR3s.

These receptors' targets are unknown. The entirety of the isolated RNA underwent reverse transcription, so expressed TCRB transcripts were sequenced. Clones were sequenced by immunoSEQ multiplex PCR, and TCRdb holds only the in-frame ones, with some missing. The sample consists of roughly 300,000 clones, roughly an eighth of them appearing once. The specimen sequenced was naive CD4+ T cells from blood. The receptor source for this set is a man aged 25 to 40 with type 1 diabetes.

This clone was detected a few times. This chain connects TRBV29-1 to TRBJ2-1; unclear D gene. Germline V lookup: CDR1 SQVTM, CDR2 ANQGSEA. The CDR3 has 14 residues. Trimming cost V 2 bases and J 4 bases, with 12 bases left between them. CDR3 in DNA: TGCAGCGTTGAAATTGGCAGGAAATACAATGAGCAGTTCTTC. Its translation: CSVEIGRKYNEQFF.

This sequence joins TRBV7-2 and TRBJ1-1, with D possibly TRBD1 on 5 matching bases. The CDR3 is made up of 14 amino acids. V was shortened by 6 bases and J by 3 bases, with 14 bases between the two germline ends. CDR1 is SGHTA and CDR2 is FQGNSA in the germline V gene. DNA of the CDR3: TGTGCCAGCAGTCAGCAGGGCTTTCACACTGAAGCTTTCTTT. Protein sequence: CASSQQGFHTEAFF.

This chain joins TRBV5-6 and TRBJ1-5; D possibly corresponds to TRBD1 (6 bases). The CDR3 totals 17 residues. V lost 0 bases, J lost 0 bases, and 13 bases lay in between. Germline values: CDR1 SGHDT, CDR2 YYEEEE. This chain's CDR3 is CASSLGDRRYSNQPQHF. In nucleotides, the CDR3 is TGTGCCAGCAGCTTGGGCGACAGGAGATATAGCAATCAGCCCCAGCATTTT.

The chain has TRBV5-4 and TRBJ2-5; the D gene is possibly TRBD2 (6 bases). The CDR3 spans 15 residues. Trimming shortened V by 4 bases and J by 2 bases, and 15 bases separated the two germline ends. The germline CDR1 and CDR2 sequences are SGHNT and YYREEE (reference sequence). The CDR3 sequence is CASSPGTEVQETQYF. The CDR3 DNA reads as TGTGCCAGCAGCCCCGGGACTGAAGTTCAAGAGACCCAGTACTTC.

This chain uses TRBV9 with TRBJ2-3; 10 nucleotides align to TRBD2. J was trimmed by 6 bases and V by 2 bases; bases with no gene match: 9. The V gene's germline CDR1 is SGDLS and CDR2 YYNGEE. The CDR3 is 16 residues long. The CDR3 sequence is CASSVATSGQVDTQYF. The CDR3 coding sequence is TGTGCCAGCAGCGTCGCGACTAGCGGGCAGGTCGATACGCAGTATTTT.

Only a few counts were recorded for this clone. The genes are TRBV11-2 and TRBJ2-1; 8 bases line up with TRBD2. The length of the CDR3 is 15 residues. Trimming cost V 4 bases and J 7 bases; bases outside gene matches: 9. Germline CDR1 reads SGHAT; CDR2 reads FQNNGV. CDR3: CASSSIGRGENEQFF. The CDR3 nucleotides read TGTGCCAGCAGCTCTATCGGGAGGGGAGAGAATGAGCAGTTCTTC.

This clone turned up a few times. The V and J genes are TRBV28 and TRBJ2-6; possible D gene TRBD1, 5 bases. V lost 4 bases, J lost 0 bases, and 10 bases lay in between. The germline gives CDR1 MDHEN, CDR2 SYDVKM. The CDR3 totals 16 residues. The CDR3 DNA sequence: TGTGCCAGCAGTTCGACAGATAACTCTGGGGCCAACGTCCTGACTTTC. It codes for CASSSTDNSGANVLTF.

The chain is built from TRBV9 and TRBJ2-1, with 8 bases lining up with TRBD2. The CDR3 is 14 amino acids. The V and J ends lost 7 bases and 5 bases, in that order; junction bases with no gene match: 8. Germline-derived CDR1 and CDR2 are SGDLS and YYNGEE. Here the CDR3 DNA reads TGTGCCAGCGGACCGGGACTAGTCGACAATGAGCAGTTCTTC. Its protein product is CASGPGLVDNEQFF.

The chain recombines TRBV19 with TRBJ1-1; D is ambiguous. Germline V gene data show CDR1 as LNHDA and CDR2 as SQIVND (reference sequence). V dropped 6 bases and J dropped 10 bases, with 12 bases sitting between them. This CDR3 comprises 11 residues. CDR3 sequence: CASRSGPRAFF. In DNA, the CDR3 is TGTGCCAGTAGGAGCGGGCCGAGAGCTTTCTTT.

This clone was recorded a few times. This sequence joins TRBV10-3 and TRBJ2-7, with no clear D. Germline V gene lookup returns CDR1 ENHRY and CDR2 SYGVKD. The CDR3 has 12 amino acids. With 0 bases removed from V and 7 bases from J, the gap between germline ends came to 7 bases. The CDR3 here is CAISESNGEQYF. CDR3 bases: TGTGCCATCAGTGAGTCGAACGGGGAGCAGTACTTC.

The J gene is TRBJ2-7, the V gene TRBV29-1; 8 nucleotides agree with TRBD1. The CDR3 length is 15 residues. Looked up from germline, CDR1 is SQVTM and CDR2 is ANQGSEA. With 4 bases clipped from V and 7 bases from J, the junction kept 15 bases outside the gene matches. The CDR3 DNA reads TGCAGCGTTGCCTCCGGGACAGGTCTCGAAAGGGAGCAGTACTTC. Translating gives CSVASGTGLEREQYF.

This clone was seen only a few times. The rearrangement joins TRBV28 to TRBJ2-1, with TRBD1 as a possible D gene (5 bases). The CDR3 contains 17 residues. V was clipped by 6 bases and J by 4 bases, with 22 bases between them. The germline V gene encodes CDR1 MDHEN and CDR2 SYDVKM. CDR3 sequence reads: CASRNKWSLRAYNEQFF. CDR3 bases: TGTGCCAGCAGAAATAAGTGGTCCCTCAGGGCATACAATGAGCAGTTCTTC.

The table lists this clone with a few counts. The rearrangement links TRBV9 to TRBJ2-3; TRBD2 matches 11 bases. V was pared by 3 bases and J by 2 bases, with 5 bases of the junction left unmatched. There are 16 residues in the CDR3. Germline assignment: CDR1 SGDLS and CDR2 YYNGEE. CDR3 sequence: CASSDGTSGYTDTQYF. The CDR3 DNA is TGTGCCAGCAGCGACGGGACTAGCGGATACACAGATACGCAGTATTTT.

Note on this clone: The same CDR3 also results from other DNA sequences found in this sample. The chain is built from TRBV30 and TRBJ1-1, with D hard to call. Trimming took 0 bases from V and 4 from J, leaving 9 bases between them. CDR1 and CDR2 (germline): GTSNPN, SVGIG (reference sequence). The CDR3 sequence is 13 residues long. The CDR3 DNA follows: TGTGCCTGGAGTGTACGAGGAGGCACTGAAGCTTTCTTT. Protein product: CAWSVRGGTEAFF. The full variable domain, its missing parts supplied by reference TRBV30 and TRBJ1-1, is SQTIHQWPATLVQPVGSPLSLECTVEGTSNPNLYWYRQAAGRGLQLLFYSVGIGQISSEVPQNLSASRPQDRQFILSSKKLLLSDSGFYLCAWSVRGGTEAFFGQGTRLTVV.

This clone has a handful of counts. V is TRBV4-3 and J is TRBJ2-5; TRBD2 aligns across 13 bases. The length of the CDR3 is 17 residues. With V trimmed by 3 bases and J by 1 base, 5 bases remained unmatched. Per the germline V gene, CDR1 is LGHNA and CDR2 is YSLEER. CDR3 sequence: CASSHGTSGAAQETQYF. The CDR3 nucleotides are TGCGCCAGCAGCCACGGGACTAGCGGGGCCGCCCAAGAGACCCAGTACTTC.

The CDR3 sequence is CASSEGQPAIYGYTF. CDR3 DNA sequence: TGTGCCAGCAGTGAAGGACAGCCAGCTATCTATGGCTACACCTTC. The gene calls are TRBV6-1 and TRBJ1-2; D is possibly TRBD1 (5 bases). V lost 1 base to trimming and J lost 4 bases, with 13 bases between them. The CDR3 covers 15 residues. Germline V gene sequence: CDR1 MNHNS, CDR2 SASEGT.

The gene calls are TRBV7-3 and TRBJ2-1; no clear D. CDR3 length equals 14 residues. CDR1 SGHTA and CDR2 FQGTGA come from the germline V gene. V gave up 5 bases and J gave up 9 bases, with 17 bases separating them. Written as DNA, the CDR3 is TGTGCCAGCAGCCCGCCAGGCCACGCGCGTGAGCAGTTCTTC. Protein sequence: CASSPPGHAREQFF.

The chain uses TRBV7-2 and TRBJ2-1; 9 nucleotides align to TRBD1. V lost 0 bases to trimming and J lost 3 bases; unmatched junction nucleotides: 3. The germline V gene encodes CDR1 SGHTA and CDR2 FQGNSA. This CDR3 spans 16 amino acids. The CDR3 region is CASSLAGTGSYNEQFF. CDR3 bases: TGTGCCAGCAGCTTAGCTGGGACAGGGAGCTACAATGAGCAGTTCTTC.

The sample holds a few counts of this clone. The genes are TRBV5-1 and TRBJ1-1, with 8 bases that match TRBD1. The CDR3 contains 17 residues. Unmatched junction bases numbered 11, after V lost 4 bases and J lost 0 bases. Per germline, CDR1 SGHRS and CDR2 YFSETQ. The CDR3 nucleotides are TGCGCCAGCAGCCCAACGCTTCAGGGGGCCATGAACACTGAAGCTTTCTTT. Translated: CASSPTLQGAMNTEAFF.

The chain has TRBV19 and TRBJ2-1; 9 bases line up with TRBD2. CDR1 is LNHDA and CDR2 is SQIVND in the germline V gene (reference sequence). V lost 4 bases to trimming and J lost 11 bases; unmatched junction nucleotides: 6. The CDR3 spans 13 residues. The CDR3 reads CASSTSTSGKQFF. The CDR3 nucleotides read TGTGCCAGTAGTACGTCGACTAGCGGAAAGCAGTTCTTC.

The chain employs TRBV5-1 and TRBJ2-1, with TRBD1 as a possible D gene (5 bases). Germline CDR1 and CDR2: SGHRS and YFSETQ. Trimming pared 2 bases from V and 8 bases from J, leaving 8 bases between. This CDR3 comprises 12 residues. The CDR3 DNA reads as TGCGCCAGCAGCTTCCAGGGCGATGAGCAGTTCTTC. Its translation: CASSFQGDEQFF.

This clone occurred a few times. The V gene is TRBV29-1, the J gene TRBJ2-1; 7 bases line up with TRBD2. The CDR3 has 15 residues. The V gene end was trimmed by 1 base and the J gene end by 7 bases; junction bases not matched to a gene: 10. CDR1 is SQVTM, CDR2 ANQGSEA, per germline. The chain's CDR3 is CSVEGAGEILNEQFF. The DNA of the CDR3 is TGCAGCGTTGAAGGTGCGGGAGAAATTTTGAATGAGCAGTTCTTC.

This chain uses TRBV27 with TRBJ2-5; 7 bases line up with TRBD2. The ends lost 2 bases at V and 3 bases at J; junction bases unmatched: 9. CDR3 size: 16 residues. Per germline, CDR1 MNHEY and CDR2 SMNVEV (reference sequence). CDR3 in DNA: TGTGCCAGCAGTTTACGAGGGAGGGCCAGGGAAGAGACCCAGTACTTC. It is translated as CASSLRGRAREETQYF.